These 20 T cell receptor beta chains originate from one sample sequenced in a study of T cell clonality in common variable immunodeficiency (dated by TCRdb to about 2015). Receptor amplification or capture employed the immunoSEQ multiplex PCR assay. Entries here come from immuneACCESS through TCRdb and include only in-frame sequences with V and J called. Some clones fail to appear in such tables; in the studies checked, an unresolved V gene covers under half of the shortfall, and the cause of the remainder is unknown. The table gives roughly 55,000 clones for this sample, with none occurring only once. 5% to 7% of the sample is in the top ten clones. The sequencing sample was made of peripheral blood mononuclear cells. The origin of the receptors is a person between 18 and 70 years old in good health.

This clone was counted many times. The read stops 3 residues short of the end of the CDR3; the missing end is completed from the germline J gene. The chain uses TRBV5-6 and TRBJ2-7; 7 nucleotides match TRBD1. The CDR3 contains 14 residues. V was pared by 2 bases and J by 1 base, with 3 bases of the junction left unmatched. Germline loops: CDR1 SGHDT, CDR2 YYEEEE. The sequenced CDR3 bases are TGTGCCAGCAGCTTACTACAGGGGTCCTACGAG. It specifies CASSLLQGSYE. From start to end, the CDR3 is CASSLLQGSYEQYF.

This clone was recorded many times. The CDR3 is cut off 3 residues early in the read; its end comes from the germline J gene. V gene TRBV11-2 combines with J gene TRBJ1-6; weak D call: TRBD1 (5 bases). Trimming took off 3 bases at V and 10 bases at J, with 10 bases between the two ends. The germline CDR1 and CDR2 sequences are SGHAT and FQNNGV. The CDR3 covers 13 residues. Incomplete CDR3 DNA: TGTGCCAGCAGCTTCCAGGGTAGCTCACCC. This encodes CASSFQGSSP. The CDR3 reads in full as CASSFQGSSPLHF.

Ten or more counts support this clone. The read ends 3 residues before the CDR3 terminus; that terminus is restored from the germline J gene. This sequence joins TRBV12-3 or TRBV12-4 and TRBJ2-1; D ambiguous. Deletions cut 3 bases from V and 0 bases from J, with 12 bases between. The CDR3 contains 16 residues. The CDR3 sequence: CASSFQVTSSYNEQFF. Incomplete CDR3 DNA: TGTGCCAGCAGTTTCCAGGTAACAAGCTCCTACAATGAG.

Points on this clone: The observed sequence ends 3 residues before the CDR3 terminus, with the missing tail filled in from the germline J gene. V and J are TRBV20-1 and TRBJ2-7; 11 bases fit TRBD2. Germline CDR1 and CDR2: DFQATT and SNEGSKA (reference sequence). CDR3 length: 13 residues. J lost 5 bases, V lost 6 bases, and 6 bases had no gene match. CDR3 amino acids: CSARLAGNDEQYF. Partial CDR3 DNA: TGCAGTGCGAGACTAGCGGGGAACGACGAG.

At least ten counts were recorded for this clone. From the germline J gene comes the end of the CDR3, since the read stops 3 residues before it. This rearrangement joins TRBV7-6 to TRBJ2-7; possibly TRBD2 for D (5 bases). The CDR3 spans 16 residues. Germline values: CDR1 SGHVS, CDR2 FNYEAQ. Trimming took 3 bases from V and 4 from J, leaving 19 bases between them. The CDR3 spells CASSLTLSGGRYEQYF. The sequenced CDR3 bases are TGTGCCAGCAGCTTGACCTTGAGCGGAGGCCGATACGAG.

This clone was recorded many times. From the germline J gene comes the end of the CDR3, since the read stops 3 residues before it. The V call is TRBV10-3, the J call TRBJ2-7; 10 bases fit TRBD2. J lost 0 bases, V lost 5 bases, and 16 bases had no gene match. Germline V gene data show CDR1 as ENHRY and CDR2 as SYGVKD. The CDR3 extends over 19 amino acids. This CDR3 is CAISQPQTTSGTSSYEQYF. Incomplete CDR3 DNA: TGTGCCATCAGTCAGCCCCAAACTACTAGCGGGACCAGCTCCTACGAG.

There are many counts of this clone. The CDR3 end falls 3 residues outside the read, so it is completed with the germline J gene. V gene TRBV5-1 combines with J gene TRBJ2-7, with D possibly TRBD1 on 5 matching bases. The CDR3 is 14 residues long. Trimming took off 0 bases at V and 0 bases at J, with 7 bases between the two ends. Germline values: CDR1 SGHRS, CDR2 YFSETQ. The part of the CDR3 DNA that was read is TGCGCCAGCAGCTTGGGGGGCTCCTCCTACGAG. Translating it yields CASSLGGSSYE. The complete CDR3 protein is CASSLGGSSYEQYF.

This clone was observed at least ten times. The read terminates 3 residues ahead of where the CDR3 ends, so the germline J gene completes it. V and J are TRBV20-1 and TRBJ2-7; 8 positions agree with TRBD2. CDR1 is DFQATT, CDR2 SNEGSKA, per germline (reference sequence). V dropped 6 bases and J dropped 2; count of bases not matched to a gene: 9. There are 14 residues in the CDR3. CDR3 bases read: TGCAGTGCCGGCACTAGCGGACTAACCTACGAG. It yields the protein CSAGTSGLTYE. The CDR3 in its entirety is CSAGTSGLTYEQYF.

This clone was counted at least ten times. Read coverage stops 3 residues before the CDR3 terminus; the germline J gene supplies the remainder. The chain couples TRBV20-1 to TRBJ2-1; TRBD2 matches 8 bases. Germline trimming cut 0 bases from V and 7 bases from J; bases unmatched to any gene: 8. This CDR3 is built from 15 residues. Germline CDR1 and CDR2: DFQATT and SNEGSKA (reference sequence). The CDR3 is CSARDLAGFGNEQFF. The DNA read from the CDR3 is TGCAGTGCTAGAGACTTAGCGGGATTCGGAAATGAG.

Remarks on this clone: With a much larger clone just one base away, this may be a read error. The read halts 3 residues ahead of the CDR3 end, with the missing end drawn from the germline J gene. The V call is TRBV7-3, the J call TRBJ2-5; D perhaps matches TRBD2 (7 bases). CDR1 is SGHTA, CDR2 FQGTGA, per germline. CDR3 length: 16 amino acids. The CDR3 reads CASSLMGGGFTDTQYF. The covered CDR3 bases are TGTGCCAGCAGCTTAATGGGAGGGGGTTTCACAGATACC.

On this clone itself: Sequencing ends 3 residues short of the CDR3 end; the germline J gene provides the rest. The rearrangement uses TRBV29-1 and TRBJ2-7, with TRBD1 matching 9 bases. The V and J ends lost 6 bases and 3 bases, in that order; junction bases with no gene match: 12. The length of the CDR3 is 15 residues. The germline V gene encodes CDR1 SQVTM and CDR2 ANQGSEA. The CDR3 protein is CSVRGTGGSVYEQYF. The DNA read from the CDR3 is TGCAGCGTGAGGGGAACAGGGGGCTCGGTCTACGAG.

The sample holds many counts of this clone. The CDR3 region is CAWSVRQGVGYTF. CDR3 DNA, as far as it was read: TGTGCCTGGAGTGTAAGGCAGGGGGTTGGC. The chain carries TRBV30 and TRBJ1-2, with 7 bases that match TRBD1. The sequence runs out 3 residues before the end of the CDR3; the remainder is reconstructed from the germline J gene. The CDR3 contains 13 residues. Germline CDR1 and CDR2: GTSNPN and SVGIG (reference sequence). The junction had 5 bases not matched to a gene; V was cut back by 0 bases and J by 7 bases.

A word on this clone: The read ends 3 residues shy of where the CDR3 ends; the end is completed using the germline J gene. The chain is built from TRBV2 and TRBJ1-1, with D uncertain. Per the germline V gene, CDR1 is SNHLY and CDR2 is FYNNEI. Trimming pared 8 bases from V and 3 bases from J, leaving 7 bases between. The CDR3 is 11 amino acids. The CDR3 loop reads CASLVDTEAFF. CDR3 DNA, as far as it was read: TGTGCCAGCTTAGTGGACACTGAA.

This clone was observed a handful of times. The read falls 3 residues short of the CDR3 end, and the missing part is taken from the germline J gene. The chain combines TRBV19 with TRBJ1-2; a possible D gene is TRBD1 (6 bases). In germline, CDR1 is LNHDA, CDR2 SQIVND (reference sequence). V lost 1 base and J 4 bases, leaving 13 bases between the germline ends. The CDR3 length is 15 residues. The chain's CDR3 is CASSIGGQPLYGYTF. Partial CDR3 DNA: TGTGCCAGTAGTATAGGGGGGCAGCCGCTCTATGGC.

In its sample, this clone was seen many times. The read ends 3 residues shy of where the CDR3 ends; the end is completed using the germline J gene. The rearrangement joins TRBV5-1 to TRBJ1-1; TRBD1 matches 8 bases. The V gene end was trimmed by 0 bases and the J gene end by 2 bases; junction bases not matched to a gene: 3. This CDR3 is 15 amino acids long. The germline gives CDR1 SGHRS, CDR2 YFSETQ. CDR3 DNA (partial): TGCGCCAGCAGCTTGGGCGCAGGGGGCAACACTGAA. It specifies CASSLGAGGNTE. The complete CDR3 reads CASSLGAGGNTEAFF.

The CDR3 DNA, read in part, is TGCGCCAGCAGCTTGGAGGGAGAGACC. It specifies CASSLEGET. The whole CDR3 sequence reads CASSLEGETQYF. The V and J genes are TRBV5-1 and TRBJ2-5; D not resolved. The read terminates 3 residues before the CDR3 end, so the remaining end is supplied by the germline J gene. The CDR3 is made up of 12 amino acids. Germline assignment: CDR1 SGHRS and CDR2 YFSETQ. V was pared by 0 bases and J by 4 bases, with 4 bases between.

This clone was recorded many times. The read ends 3 residues early relative to the CDR3; the germline J gene fills the gap. This chain joins TRBV29-1 and TRBJ1-1; 7 bases map to TRBD1. CDR1 is SQVTM and CDR2 is ANQGSEA in the germline V gene. The CDR3 contains 12 residues. Losses at the gene ends were 3 bases for V and 5 bases for J; bases not matched to a gene: 3. The CDR3 here is CSVDTGETEAFF. The CDR3 bases that were read are TGCAGCGTTGATACAGGGGAGACTGAA.

Many counts were recorded for this clone. The CDR3 is cut off 3 residues early in the read; its end comes from the germline J gene. The V call is TRBV19, the J call TRBJ2-7; a possible D gene is TRBD1 (6 bases). The CDR3 loop spans 13 amino acids. The germline V gene has CDR1 LNHDA and CDR2 SQIVND (reference sequence). Deletions cut 5 bases from V and 5 bases from J, with 13 bases between. The CDR3 reads CASSVNRDNEQYF. The CDR3 DNA, read in part, is TGTGCCAGTAGTGTTAACAGGGACAACGAG. The full variable domain, in which reference TRBV19 and TRBJ2-7 provide the parts outside the CDR3, is DGGITQSPKYLFRKEGQNVTLSCEQNLNHDAMYWYRQDPGQGLRLIYYSQIVNDFQKGDIAEGYSVSREKKESFPLTVTSAQKNPTAFYLCASSVNRDNEQYFGPGTRLTVT.

This clone was seen at least ten times. The DNA ends 3 residues before the CDR3 does, and the rest of the CDR3 is filled in from the germline J gene. The chain employs TRBV7-2 and TRBJ2-5, with a tentative D call TRBD1 (5 bases). The CDR3 is made up of 14 amino acids. Germline CDR1 and CDR2: SGHTA and FQGNSA. Trimming left V 5 bases short and J 5 bases short, with 15 bases between. CDR3: CASSPDGARETQYF. The covered CDR3 bases are TGTGCCAGCAGCCCAGATGGGGCGCGGGAGACC.

This clone has a count of ten or more. This CDR3 reads CASSLSSAYEQYF. CDR3 DNA, as far as it was read: TGTGCCAGCAGCTTGAGTTCAGCCTACGAG. The rearrangement uses TRBV5-6 and TRBJ2-7; D not resolved. The CDR3 end falls 3 residues outside the read, so it is completed with the germline J gene. CDR3 length: 13 amino acids. CDR1 is SGHDT and CDR2 is YYEEEE in the germline V gene. Trimming removed 1 base at V and 2 bases at J, with 7 bases between.